This T cell receptor beta chain was sequenced in a study of T cell repertoires in cytomegalovirus infection. Overall study: Well-studied HLA-B-restricted CMV epitopes were used in the study alongside recently identified HLA-C-restricted ones. Carrying CMV and the relevant HLA type showed in public TCR beta signatures. Overall study results and limits: Accumulated public TCR beta family frequency recognized individuals carrying CMV together with the relevant HLA. Clonotype analysis showed dominance of the ex vivo response by HLA-C-restricted CMV-specific TCR beta clonotypes.

In TCRdb, the reads were re-called with MiXCR into one record per CDR3 protein. The data hold 750,000 to 900,000 distinct CDR3 sequences, with roughly 29% observed a single time. This CDR3 contains 14 residues. V lost 4 bases and J lost 2, with 11 bases in between. Germline loops: CDR1 SGHDN, CDR2 FVKESK. With respect to this clonotype: Its antigen is unknown.

This TCR came from a human donor in good health (CMV status not recorded). Some clones in this sample may be carry-over from other donors' samples. The rearrangement links TRBV14 to TRBJ2-5; D is undetermined. The source was cultured CD8+ T cells from PBMCs, collected from culture after CMV antigen stimulation. The CDR3 sequence is CASSLRNPQETQYF. DNA for the CDR3: TGTGCCAGCAGCCTCCGCAACCCGCAAGAGACCCAGTACTTC.